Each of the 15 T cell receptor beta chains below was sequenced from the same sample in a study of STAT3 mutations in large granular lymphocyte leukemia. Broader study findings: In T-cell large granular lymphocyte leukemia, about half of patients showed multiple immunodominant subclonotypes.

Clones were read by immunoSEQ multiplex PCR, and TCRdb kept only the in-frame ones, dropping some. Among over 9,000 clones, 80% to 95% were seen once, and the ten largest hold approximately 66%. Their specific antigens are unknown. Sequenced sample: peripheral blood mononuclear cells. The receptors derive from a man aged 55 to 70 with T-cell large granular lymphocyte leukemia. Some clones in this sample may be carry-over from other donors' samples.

The CDR3, as DNA: TGTGCCAGCAGCCAACTAGGGACCTGGAACACCATATATTTT. Translation: CASSQLGTWNTIYF. The chain links TRBV14 to TRBJ1-3; tentative D call: TRBD1 (5 bases). Germline V lookup: CDR1 SGHDN, CDR2 FVKESK. The V and J ends lost 2 bases and 7 bases respectively, with 12 bases between them. CDR3 length equals 14 residues.

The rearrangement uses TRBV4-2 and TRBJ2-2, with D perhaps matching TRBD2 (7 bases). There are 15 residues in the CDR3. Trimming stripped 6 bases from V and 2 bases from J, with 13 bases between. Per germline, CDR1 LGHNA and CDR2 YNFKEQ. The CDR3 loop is CASRGGARNTGELFF. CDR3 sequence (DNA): TGTGCCAGCAGGGGGGGGGCGAGAAACACCGGGGAGCTGTTTTTT.

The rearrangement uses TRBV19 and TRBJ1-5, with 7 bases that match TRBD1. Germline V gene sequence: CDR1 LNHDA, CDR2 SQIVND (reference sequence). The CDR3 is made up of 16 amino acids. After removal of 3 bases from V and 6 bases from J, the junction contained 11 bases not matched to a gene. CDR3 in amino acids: CASSIYRGLRSQPQHF. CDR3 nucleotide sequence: TGTGCCAGTAGTATCTACAGGGGATTGCGATCTCAGCCCCAGCATTTT.

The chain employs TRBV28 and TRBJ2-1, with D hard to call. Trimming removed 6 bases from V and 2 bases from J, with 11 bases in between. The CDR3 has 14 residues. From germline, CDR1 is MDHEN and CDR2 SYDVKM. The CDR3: CASSPTATYNEQFF. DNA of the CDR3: TGTGCCAGCAGCCCAACAGCCACCTACAATGAGCAGTTCTTC.

CDR3 nucleotides: TGTGCCAGCAGCGCAACCGTTAGCGGGAGCGGTAGCAATGAGCAGTTCTTC. This translates into CASSATVSGSGSNEQFF. The chain recombines TRBV9 with TRBJ2-1; 9 positions match TRBD2. Germline V gives CDR1 SGDLS, CDR2 YYNGEE. This CDR3 comprises 17 residues. The junction had 13 bases not matched to a gene; V was cut back by 3 bases and J by 6 bases.

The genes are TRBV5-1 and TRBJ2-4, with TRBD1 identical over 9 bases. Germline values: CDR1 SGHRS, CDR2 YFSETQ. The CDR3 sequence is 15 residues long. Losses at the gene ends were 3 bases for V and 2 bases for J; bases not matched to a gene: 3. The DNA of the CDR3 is TGCGCCAGCAGCTGGACAGGGGAGACCAAAAACATTCAGTACTTC. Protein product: CASSWTGETKNIQYF.

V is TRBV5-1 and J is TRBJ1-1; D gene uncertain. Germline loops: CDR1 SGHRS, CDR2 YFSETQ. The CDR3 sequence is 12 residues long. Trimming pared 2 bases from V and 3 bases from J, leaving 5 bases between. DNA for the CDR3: TGCGCCAGCAGCTTCTTGGACACTGAAGCTTTCTTT. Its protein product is CASSFLDTEAFF.

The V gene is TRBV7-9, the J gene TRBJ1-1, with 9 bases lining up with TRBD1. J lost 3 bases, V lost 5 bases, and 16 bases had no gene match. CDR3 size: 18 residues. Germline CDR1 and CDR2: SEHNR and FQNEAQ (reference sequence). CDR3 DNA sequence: TGTGCCAGCAGCAACTACAGGGGGCGGGGGTCGAGGGACACTGAAGCTTTCTTT. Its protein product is CASSNYRGRGSRDTEAFF. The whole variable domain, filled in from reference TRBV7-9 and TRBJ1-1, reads DTGVSQNPRHKITKRGQNVTFRCDPISEHNRLYWYRQTLGQGPEFLTYFQNEAQLEKSRLLSDRFSAERPKGSFSTLEIQRTEQGDSAMYLCASSNYRGRGSRDTEAFFGQGTRLTVV.

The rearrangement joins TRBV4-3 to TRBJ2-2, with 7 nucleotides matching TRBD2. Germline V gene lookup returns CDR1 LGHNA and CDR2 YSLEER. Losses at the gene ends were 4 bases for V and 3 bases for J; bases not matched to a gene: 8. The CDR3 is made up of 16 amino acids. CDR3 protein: CASSPGGGSDTGELFF. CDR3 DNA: TGCGCCAGCAGCCCGGGGGGAGGGTCGGACACCGGGGAGCTGTTTTTT.

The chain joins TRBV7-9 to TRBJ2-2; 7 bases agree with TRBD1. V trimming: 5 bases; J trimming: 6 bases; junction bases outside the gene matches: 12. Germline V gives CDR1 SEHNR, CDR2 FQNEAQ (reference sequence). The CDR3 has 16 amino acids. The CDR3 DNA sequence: TGTGCCAGCAGCCCTGGACAGGTGATGGGTGCCGGGGAGCTGTTTTTT. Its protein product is CASSPGQVMGAGELFF.

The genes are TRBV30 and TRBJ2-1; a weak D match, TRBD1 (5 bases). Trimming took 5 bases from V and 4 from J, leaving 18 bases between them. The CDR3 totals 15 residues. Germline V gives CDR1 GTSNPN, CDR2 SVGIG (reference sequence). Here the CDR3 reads CAWLWGPLGYNEQFF. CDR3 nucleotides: TGTGCCTGGTTGTGGGGCCCCTTGGGGTACAATGAGCAGTTCTTC.

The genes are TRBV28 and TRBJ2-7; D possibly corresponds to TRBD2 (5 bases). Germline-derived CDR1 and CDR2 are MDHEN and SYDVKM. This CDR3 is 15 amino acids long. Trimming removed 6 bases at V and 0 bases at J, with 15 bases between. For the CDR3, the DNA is TGTGCCAGCAGAGGCACGGGGTGGGGCTCCTACGAGCAGTACTTC. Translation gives CASRGTGWGSYEQYF.

CDR3 loop: CASSLDRETQYF. The CDR3 nucleotides read TGTGCCAGCAGCTTAGACCGAGAGACCCAGTACTTC. V usage is TRBV7-9 and J usage is TRBJ2-5; D is uncertain. CDR1 and CDR2 (germline): SEHNR, FQNEAQ (reference sequence). CDR3 length: 12 amino acids. Trimming cost V 1 base and J 4 bases, with 4 bases left between them.

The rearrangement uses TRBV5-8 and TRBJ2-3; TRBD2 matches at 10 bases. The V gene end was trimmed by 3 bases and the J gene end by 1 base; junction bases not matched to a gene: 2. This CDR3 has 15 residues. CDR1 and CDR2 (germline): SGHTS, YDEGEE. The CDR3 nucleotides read TGTGCCAGCAGCTCGGGACTAGCGCGCACAGATACGCAGTATTTT. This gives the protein CASSSGLARTDTQYF.

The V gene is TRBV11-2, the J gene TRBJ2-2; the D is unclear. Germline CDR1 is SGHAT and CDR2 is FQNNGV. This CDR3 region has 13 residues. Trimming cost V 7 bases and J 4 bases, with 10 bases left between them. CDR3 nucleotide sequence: TGTGCCAGCAAGATAGGTGGCACCGGGGAGCTGTTTTTT. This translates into CASKIGGTGELFF. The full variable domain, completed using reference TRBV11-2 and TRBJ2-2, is EAGVAQSPRYKIIEKRQSVAFWCNPISGHATLYWYQQILGQGPKLLIQFQNNGVVDDSQLPKDRFSAERLKGVDSTLKIQPAKLEDSAVYLCASKIGGTGELFFGEGSRLTVL.